This entry features one TCR beta chain sequence. The data belong to a study of CD8 T cells in Susac syndrome. The germline CDR1 and CDR2 sequences are SGHNT and YYREEE (reference sequence). Trimming at V came to 5 bases and at J to 2 bases, leaving 6 bases not matched to a gene. CDR3 length: 14 amino acids. The RNA input was roughly 0.45 to 1 ug, and it was reverse transcribed with random hexamers. Amplification of TCR beta CDR3 by immunoSEQ multiplex PCR spanned 54 Vbeta and 13 Jbeta. TCRdb used MiXCR to reprocess the immunoSEQ multiplex PCR reads, holding one entry per CDR3 protein. Of approximately 150,000 distinct CDR3 sequences listed, roughly 94% were seen once; the top ten hold roughly 0.1%.

Sequencing was done on a sample of CD4+ T cells from PBMCs. This rearrangement joins TRBV5-4 to TRBJ1-2, with 7 positions matching TRBD1. The source is a human donor with multiple sclerosis. CDR3 sequence: CASSSKTGNYGYTF. In DNA form, the CDR3 reads TGTGCCAGCAGTTCTAAGACAGGGAACTATGGCTACACCTTC.